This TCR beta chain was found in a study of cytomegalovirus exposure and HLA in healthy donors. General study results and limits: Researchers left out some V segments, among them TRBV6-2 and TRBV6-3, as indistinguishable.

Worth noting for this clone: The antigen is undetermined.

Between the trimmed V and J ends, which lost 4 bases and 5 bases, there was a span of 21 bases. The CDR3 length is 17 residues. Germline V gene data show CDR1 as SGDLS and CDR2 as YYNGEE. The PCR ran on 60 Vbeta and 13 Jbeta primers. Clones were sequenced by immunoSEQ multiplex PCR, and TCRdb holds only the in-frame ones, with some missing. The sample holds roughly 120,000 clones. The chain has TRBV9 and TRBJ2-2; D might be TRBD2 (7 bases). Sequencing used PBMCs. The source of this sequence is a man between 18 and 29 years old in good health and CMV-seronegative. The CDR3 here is CASSQKEGGGWTGELFF. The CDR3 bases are TGTGCCAGCAGCCAAAAGGAGGGAGGGGGATGGACCGGGGAGCTGTTTTTT.